Listed below are T cell receptor beta chains from one sample, sequenced in a study of CXCR3-negative and CXCR3-positive naive CD8 T cells. Each CDR3 protein gets one entry in TCRdb, which reprocessed the 5' RACE reads and gives no DNA. The sample totals over 100,000 distinct CDR3 sequences. Sequencing was done on a sample of naive CXCR3- CD8+ T cells from blood. The receptors here all came from a human donor in good health. Some clones in this sample may be carry-over from other donors' samples. Both conserved end residues are part of each CDR3.

j_gene: TRBJ2-3; v_gene: TRBV27; CDR3aa: CASSQGGGVTDTQYF
j_gene: TRBJ2-7; v_gene: TRBV9; CDR3aa: CASSVEGLTDELYF
j_gene: TRBJ2-5; v_gene: TRBV7-3; CDR3aa: CASSLGQQETQYF
j_gene: TRBJ2-7; v_gene: TRBV4-3; CDR3aa: CASSQDGGGYYEQYF
j_gene: TRBJ2-1; v_gene: TRBV7-6; CDR3aa: CASSLPSNEQFF
j_gene: TRBJ1-1; v_gene: TRBV29-1; CDR3aa: CSVRKNTEAFF
j_gene: TRBJ2-2; v_gene: TRBV6-2/TRBV6-3; CDR3aa: CASSSWDLPNTGELFF
j_gene: TRBJ2-7; v_gene: TRBV29-1; CDR3aa: CSVAGDRATYEQYF
j_gene: TRBJ2-7; v_gene: TRBV5-1; CDR3aa: CASSLAGLNSYEQYF
j_gene: TRBJ2-1; v_gene: TRBV7-2; CDR3aa: CASSPRAGISYNEQFF
j_gene: TRBJ1-1; v_gene: TRBV7-8; CDR3aa: CASSILGGGMNTEAFF
j_gene: TRBJ2-3; v_gene: TRBV11-2; CDR3aa: CASSWHRDPDTQYF
j_gene: TRBJ2-7; v_gene: TRBV11-2; CDR3aa: CASSTSGVYEQYF
j_gene: TRBJ2-5; v_gene: TRBV15; CDR3aa: CATSAQTGADGETQYF